Listed here are 18 T cell receptor beta chains from one sample, sequenced in a study of blood T cells in healthy people across ages (dated by TCRdb to the mid-2010s). The method behind the library was 5' RACE. The instrument given in TCRdb is Illumina HiSeq 2500. A second 7 to 11 cycle PCR used a sample-barcoded 5' primer and a J-beta primer mix. The public reads were reanalyzed by TCRdb: fastp trimming at Q25, MiXCR alignment, in-frame beta chains only. Duplicate CDR3 protein sequences are folded into a single record with the most common DNA and genes. This sample lists about 1.6 million distinct CDR3 sequences; around 36% were detected once. The top ten hold 11% of the sample. The sample was blood. The origin of the receptors is a woman younger than 45 in good health.

This clonotype was counted between two and nine times. The DNA of the CDR3 is TGCAGCGTGGACGGGACAGGGATCATGAACACTGAAGCTTTCTTT. Translating gives CSVDGTGIMNTEAFF. The chain employs TRBV29-1 and TRBJ1-1, with 9 bases lining up with TRBD1. Germline V lookup: CDR1 SQVTM, CDR2 ANQGSEA. This CDR3 comprises 15 residues. V lost 6 bases, J lost 0 bases, and 8 bases stayed unmatched.

The CDR3 sequence is CASSSSVGGQFF. CDR3 nucleotide sequence: TGTGCCAGCAGCTCCTCGGTAGGTGGGCAGTTCTTC. This chain uses TRBV5-6 with TRBJ2-1; D is unclear. From germline, CDR1 is SGHDT and CDR2 YYEEEE. The V gene lost 3 bases and the J gene lost 12 bases, with 13 bases spanning the gap. The CDR3 totals 12 residues.

This clonotype has a count of ten or more. V is TRBV5-6 and J is TRBJ2-3; D remains ambiguous. The CDR3 is made up of 14 amino acids. Germline loops: CDR1 SGHDT, CDR2 YYEEEE. V dropped 2 bases and J dropped 1 base, with 8 bases sitting between them. CDR3 nucleotide sequence: TGTGCCAGCAGCTTTTTAGTGGGCACAGATACGCAGTATTTT. This codes for CASSFLVGTDTQYF.

The chain has TRBV2 and TRBJ2-7, with no clear D. Trimming removed 6 bases from V and 0 bases from J, with 9 bases in between. The CDR3 consists of 13 residues. Germline lookup yields CDR1 SNHLY and CDR2 FYNNEI. The CDR3 reads CASRSEYSYEQYF. The CDR3 DNA reads as TGTGCCAGCAGGTCCGAATACTCCTACGAGCAGTACTTC.

V gene TRBV11-2 combines with J gene TRBJ2-7; TRBD2 agrees at 9 bases. The J segment lost 5 bases and the V segment lost 5 bases, leaving 7 bases of the junction unmatched. The CDR3 sequence is 14 residues long. Germline V lookup: CDR1 SGHAT, CDR2 FQNNGV. This CDR3 reads CASSPREGTNEQYF. CDR3 DNA sequence: TGTGCCAGCAGCCCGCGGGAGGGGACGAACGAGCAGTACTTC. Full variable domain (outside the CDR3, taken from reference TRBV11-2 and TRBJ2-7): EAGVAQSPRYKIIEKRQSVAFWCNPISGHATLYWYQQILGQGPKLLIQFQNNGVVDDSQLPKDRFSAERLKGVDSTLKIQPAKLEDSAVYLCASSPREGTNEQYFGPGTRLTVT.

The gene calls are TRBV27 and TRBJ2-7; D call uncertain. V was cut by 6 bases and J by 3 bases, with 18 bases left in between. Germline CDR1 MNHEY, CDR2 SMNVEV (reference sequence). The CDR3 runs to 15 residues. The DNA for the CDR3 is TGTGCCAGCAGCCCGACGGCCTTCCCCATCTACGAGCAGTACTTC. This encodes CASSPTAFPIYEQYF.

About this clonotype: One end of the junction varies from germline; a read error may be responsible. The CDR3 sequence is CASSFGRVWSGRRDEQFF. The CDR3 region has the DNA TGCGCCAGCAGCTTCGGTAGGGTTTGGAGCGGGAGAAGGGATGAGCAGTTCTTC. The chain recombines TRBV7-8 with TRBJ2-1, with 8 bases that match TRBD2. Germline assignment: CDR1 SGHVS and CDR2 FQNEAQ. This CDR3 contains 18 residues.

The CDR3 sequence: CASSLAGRVWYEQYF. CDR3 bases: TGTGCCAGCAGTTTAGCGGGCCGGGTATGGTACGAGCAGTACTTC. The chain recombines TRBV12-3 or TRBV12-4 with TRBJ2-7; D remains unclear. This CDR3 is built from 15 residues. V was trimmed by 0 bases and J by 4 bases, leaving 13 bases between them.

The sample holds a few counts of this clonotype. The chain uses TRBV29-1 and TRBJ1-4; D is unclear. The CDR3 has 13 residues. Trimming took 4 bases from V and 7 from J, leaving 13 bases between them. Germline V gene lookup returns CDR1 SQVTM and CDR2 ANQGSEA. The CDR3 is CSVGWGVGEKLFF. CDR3 coding DNA: TGCAGCGTTGGGTGGGGAGTCGGTGAAAAACTGTTTTTT.

This clonotype occurred a few times. This chain connects TRBV20-1 to TRBJ2-7; TRBD2 might be the D (6 bases). V gave up 3 bases and J gave up 4 bases, with 16 bases separating them. CDR3 length: 14 residues. CDR1 and CDR2 from the germline V gene are DFQATT and SNEGSKA (reference sequence). The CDR3 DNA sequence: TGCAGTGCTAGCCATGACGGGAGATATTACGAGCAGTACTTC. This gives the protein CSASHDGRYYEQYF.

A word on this clonotype: The junction shows a germline mismatch at one end, possibly a read error. The chain carries TRBV7-2 and TRBJ2-3; no firm D call. The CDR3 runs 14 residues. Germline assignment: CDR1 SGHTA and CDR2 FQGNSA. This CDR3 reads CASSLAAPPDTRYF. The CDR3 bases are TGTGCCAGCAGCTTAGCGGCTCCCCCCGATACGCGGTATTTT. Combining the CDR3 with reference TRBV7-2 and TRBJ2-3 gives the whole variable domain GAGVSQSPSNKVTEKGKDVELRCDPISGHTALYWYRQSLGQGLEFLIYFQGNSAPDKSGLPSDRFSAERTGGSVSTLTIQRTQQEDSAVYLCASSLAAPPDTRYFGPGTRLTVL.

Ten or more counts support this clonotype. V gene TRBV7-2 combines with J gene TRBJ2-6; D is unclear. This CDR3 contains 16 residues. Looked up from germline, CDR1 is SGHTA and CDR2 is FQGNSA. Trimming pared 7 bases from V and 1 base from J, leaving 14 bases between. The CDR3 loop reads CASIKRKGSGANVLTF. CDR3 DNA: TGTGCCAGCATCAAAAGGAAAGGTTCTGGGGCCAACGTCCTGACTTTC. The entire variable domain, with the rest obtained from reference TRBV7-2 and TRBJ2-6, is as follows: GAGVSQSPSNKVTEKGKDVELRCDPISGHTALYWYRQSLGQGLEFLIYFQGNSAPDKSGLPSDRFSAERTGGSVSTLTIQRTQQEDSAVYLCASIKRKGSGANVLTFGAGSRLTVL.

V gene TRBV27 combines with J gene TRBJ2-7; tentatively, D is TRBD2 (6 bases). The V gene lost 5 bases and the J gene lost 3 bases, with 17 bases spanning the gap. The CDR3 spans 15 residues. Germline values: CDR1 MNHEY, CDR2 SMNVEV (reference sequence). The CDR3 is CASSLGTGKVYEQYF. The CDR3 coding sequence is TGTGCCAGCAGTCTCGGGACTGGCAAGGTCTACGAGCAGTACTTC.

J is TRBJ2-3 and V is TRBV5-6, with D perhaps matching TRBD2 (5 bases). V was trimmed by 3 bases and J by 4 bases, leaving 9 bases between them. CDR1 and CDR2 from the germline V gene are SGHDT and YYEEEE. The CDR3 consists of 13 residues. As DNA, the CDR3 is TGTGCCAGCAGCTGGAGGTCCCCAGATACGCAGTATTTT. Translated, it gives CASSWRSPDTQYF. Complete variable domain (other parts from reference TRBV5-6 and TRBJ2-3): DAGVTQSPTHLIKTRGQQVTLRCSPKSGHDTVSWYQQALGQGPQFIFQYYEEEERQRGNFPDRFSGHQFPNYSSELNVNALLLGDSALYLCASSWRSPDTQYFGPGTRLTVL.

This chain uses TRBV9 with TRBJ2-7; D remains ambiguous. V was shortened by 0 bases and J by 1 base, with 11 bases between the two germline ends. The CDR3 totals 15 residues. Looked up from germline, CDR1 is SGDLS and CDR2 is YYNGEE. CDR3 in amino acids: CASSVAGESSYEQYF. The DNA of the CDR3 is TGTGCCAGCAGCGTAGCAGGCGAGAGTTCCTACGAGCAGTACTTC. The full variable domain, rest sourced from reference TRBV9 and TRBJ2-7, is DSGVTQTPKHLITATGQRVTLRCSPRSGDLSVYWYQQSLDQGLQFLIQYYNGEERAKGNILERFSAQQFPDLHSELNLSSLELGDSALYFCASSVAGESSYEQYFGPGTRLTVT.

This clonotype was counted between two and nine times. The chain recombines TRBV5-6 with TRBJ2-2, with D uncertain. The CDR3 spans 12 residues. The V gene lost 0 bases and the J gene lost 8 bases, with 5 bases spanning the gap. CDR1 and CDR2 (germline): SGHDT, YYEEEE. The CDR3 sequence: CASSLGNGELFF. CDR3 sequence (DNA): TGTGCCAGCAGCTTGGGGAATGGGGAGCTGTTTTTT.

For this clonotype: A much larger clone lies one base from this, so it may be a read error. The chain carries TRBV6-6 and TRBJ2-4; D gene unclear. Germline V lookup: CDR1 MNHNY, CDR2 SVGAGI (reference sequence). There are 16 residues in the CDR3. The CDR3 sequence is CASSYPDAETQNTQYF. Written as DNA, the CDR3 is TGTGCCAGCAGTTACCCGGACGCGGAGACCCAAAACACTCAGTACTTC.

This clonotype came up once. The chain couples TRBV7-3 to TRBJ2-1, with TRBD1 identical over 8 bases. Germline V lookup: CDR1 SGHTA, CDR2 FQGTGA. V trimming: 5 bases; J trimming: 12 bases; junction bases outside the gene matches: 9. CDR3 length equals 13 residues. Here the CDR3 reads CASSQGGQGGQFF. The DNA for the CDR3 is TGTGCCAGCAGCCAGGGCGGACAGGGTGGGCAGTTCTTC. Full variable domain (rest looked up from reference TRBV7-3 and TRBJ2-1): GAGVSQTPSNKVTEKGKYVELRCDPISGHTALYWYRQSLGQGPEFLIYFQGTGAADDSGLPNDRFFAVRPEGSVSTLKIQRTERGDSAVYLCASSQGGQGGQFFGPGTRLTVL.